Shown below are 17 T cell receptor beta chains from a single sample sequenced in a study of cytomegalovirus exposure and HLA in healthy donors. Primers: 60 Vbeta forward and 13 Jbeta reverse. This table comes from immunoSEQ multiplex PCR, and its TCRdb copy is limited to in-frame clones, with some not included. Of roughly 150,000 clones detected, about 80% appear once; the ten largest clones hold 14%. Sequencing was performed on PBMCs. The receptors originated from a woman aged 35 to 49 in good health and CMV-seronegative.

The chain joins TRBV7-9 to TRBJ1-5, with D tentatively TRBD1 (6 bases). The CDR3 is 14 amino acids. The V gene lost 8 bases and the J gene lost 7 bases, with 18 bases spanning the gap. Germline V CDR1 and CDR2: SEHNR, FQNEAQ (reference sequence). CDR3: CASEYQGMNQPQHF. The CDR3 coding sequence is TGTGCCAGCGAATATCAGGGGATGAACCAGCCCCAGCATTTT. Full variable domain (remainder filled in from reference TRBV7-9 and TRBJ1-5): DTGVSQNPRHKITKRGQNVTFRCDPISEHNRLYWYRQTLGQGPEFLTYFQNEAQLEKSRLLSDRFSAERPKGSFSTLEIQRTEQGDSAMYLCASEYQGMNQPQHFGDGTRLSIL.

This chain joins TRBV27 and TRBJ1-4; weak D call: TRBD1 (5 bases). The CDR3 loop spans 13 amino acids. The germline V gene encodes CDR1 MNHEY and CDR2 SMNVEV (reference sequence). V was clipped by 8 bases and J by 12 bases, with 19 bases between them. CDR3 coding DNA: TGTGCCAGCTCCCCCTTTGGCAGGGATGAACTGTTTTTT. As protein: CASSPFGRDELFF.

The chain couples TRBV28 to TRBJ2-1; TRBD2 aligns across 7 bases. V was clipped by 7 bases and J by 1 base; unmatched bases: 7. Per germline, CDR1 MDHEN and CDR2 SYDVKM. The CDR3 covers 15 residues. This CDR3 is CASTPTSWSYNEQFF. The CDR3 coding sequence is TGTGCCAGCACCCCGACTAGCTGGTCCTACAATGAGCAGTTCTTC.

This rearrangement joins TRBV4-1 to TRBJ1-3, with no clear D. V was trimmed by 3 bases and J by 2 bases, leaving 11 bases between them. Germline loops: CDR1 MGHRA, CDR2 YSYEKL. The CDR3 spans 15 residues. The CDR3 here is CASSHLGPAGNTIYF. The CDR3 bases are TGCGCCAGCAGCCACCTAGGTCCAGCTGGAAACACCATATATTTT.

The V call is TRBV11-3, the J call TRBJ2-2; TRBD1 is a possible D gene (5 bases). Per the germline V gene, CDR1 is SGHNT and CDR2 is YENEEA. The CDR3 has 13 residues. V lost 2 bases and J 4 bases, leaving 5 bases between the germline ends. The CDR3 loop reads CASSLQGTGELFF. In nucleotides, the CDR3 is TGTGCCAGCAGCTTACAGGGCACCGGGGAGCTGTTTTTT.

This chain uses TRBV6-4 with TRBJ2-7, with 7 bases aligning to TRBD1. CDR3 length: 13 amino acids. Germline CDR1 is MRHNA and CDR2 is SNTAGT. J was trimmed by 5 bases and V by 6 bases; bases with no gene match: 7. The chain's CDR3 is CASSLTGNHEQYF. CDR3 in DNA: TGTGCCAGCAGCTTGACAGGGAACCACGAGCAGTACTTC.

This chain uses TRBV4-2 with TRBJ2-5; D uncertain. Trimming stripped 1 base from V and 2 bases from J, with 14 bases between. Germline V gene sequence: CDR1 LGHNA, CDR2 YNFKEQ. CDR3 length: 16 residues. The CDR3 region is CASSQALTGDQETQYF. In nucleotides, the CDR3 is TGTGCCAGCAGCCAAGCCCTGACTGGAGATCAAGAGACCCAGTACTTC.

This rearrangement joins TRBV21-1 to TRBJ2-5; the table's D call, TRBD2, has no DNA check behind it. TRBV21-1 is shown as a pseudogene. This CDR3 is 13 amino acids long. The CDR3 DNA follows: TGTGCCAGCACCCGGACTGTCCAAGAGACCCAGTACTTC. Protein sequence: CASTRTVQETQYF.

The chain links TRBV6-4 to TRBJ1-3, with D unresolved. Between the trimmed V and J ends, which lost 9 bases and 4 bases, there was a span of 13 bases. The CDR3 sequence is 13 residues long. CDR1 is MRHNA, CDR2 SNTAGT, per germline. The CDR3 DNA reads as TGTGCCAGAAAGCGGGCGAACGGAAACACCATATATTTT. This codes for CARKRANGNTIYF.

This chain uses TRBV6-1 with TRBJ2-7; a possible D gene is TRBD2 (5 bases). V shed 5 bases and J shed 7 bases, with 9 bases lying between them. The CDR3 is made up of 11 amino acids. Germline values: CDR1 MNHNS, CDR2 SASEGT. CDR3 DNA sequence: TGTGCCAGCAGTTACGGCGGGGAGCAGTACTTC. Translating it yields CASSYGGEQYF.

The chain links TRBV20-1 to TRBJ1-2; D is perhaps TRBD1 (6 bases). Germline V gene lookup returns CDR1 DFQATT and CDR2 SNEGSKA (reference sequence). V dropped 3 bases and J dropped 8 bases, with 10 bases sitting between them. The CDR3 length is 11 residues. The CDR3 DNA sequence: TGCAGTGCTAGGGGGGGGGCAGGCTACACCTTC. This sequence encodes CSARGGAGYTF.

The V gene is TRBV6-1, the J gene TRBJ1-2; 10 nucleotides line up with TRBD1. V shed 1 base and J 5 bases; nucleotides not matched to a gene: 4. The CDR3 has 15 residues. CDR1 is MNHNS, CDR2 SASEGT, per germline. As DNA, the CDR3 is TGTGCCAGCAGTGAAGAAGGGACAGGGGTATATGGCTACACCTTC. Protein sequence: CASSEEGTGVYGYTF.

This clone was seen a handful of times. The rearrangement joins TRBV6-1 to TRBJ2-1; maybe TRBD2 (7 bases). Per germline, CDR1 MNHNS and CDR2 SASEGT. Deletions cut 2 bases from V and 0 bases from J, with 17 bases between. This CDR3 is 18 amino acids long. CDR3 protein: CASSEYWTGGRSYNEQFF. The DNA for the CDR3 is TGTGCCAGCAGTGAATATTGGACGGGGGGCCGCTCCTACAATGAGCAGTTCTTC.

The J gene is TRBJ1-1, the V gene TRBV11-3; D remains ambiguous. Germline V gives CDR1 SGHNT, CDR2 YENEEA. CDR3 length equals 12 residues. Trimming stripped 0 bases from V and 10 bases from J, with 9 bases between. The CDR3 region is CASSLEEGLAFF. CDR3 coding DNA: TGTGCCAGCAGCTTAGAGGAGGGTTTAGCTTTCTTT.

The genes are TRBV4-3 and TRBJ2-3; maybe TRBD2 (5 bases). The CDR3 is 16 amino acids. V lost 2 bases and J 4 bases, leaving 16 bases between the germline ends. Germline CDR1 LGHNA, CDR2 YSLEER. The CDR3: CASSQRYYSSADTQYF. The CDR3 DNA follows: TGCGCCAGCAGCCAACGATACTACAGTAGCGCAGATACGCAGTATTTT.

DNA of the CDR3: TGTGCCAGCAGCTTAGGGCTAGCGGGAAGCGAGCAGTACTTC. It translates to CASSLGLAGSEQYF. This chain connects TRBV7-2 to TRBJ2-7; the match to TRBD2 covers 9 bases. The germline CDR1 and CDR2 sequences are SGHTA and FQGNSA. Trimming cost V 1 base and J 6 bases; bases outside gene matches: 4. CDR3 length: 14 residues.

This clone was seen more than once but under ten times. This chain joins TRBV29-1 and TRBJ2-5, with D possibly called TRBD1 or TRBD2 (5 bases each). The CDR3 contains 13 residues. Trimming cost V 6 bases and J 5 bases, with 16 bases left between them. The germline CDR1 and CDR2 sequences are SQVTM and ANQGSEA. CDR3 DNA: TGCAGCGTCGAACAGGTTGGCGGGGAGACCCAGTACTTC. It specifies CSVEQVGGETQYF.